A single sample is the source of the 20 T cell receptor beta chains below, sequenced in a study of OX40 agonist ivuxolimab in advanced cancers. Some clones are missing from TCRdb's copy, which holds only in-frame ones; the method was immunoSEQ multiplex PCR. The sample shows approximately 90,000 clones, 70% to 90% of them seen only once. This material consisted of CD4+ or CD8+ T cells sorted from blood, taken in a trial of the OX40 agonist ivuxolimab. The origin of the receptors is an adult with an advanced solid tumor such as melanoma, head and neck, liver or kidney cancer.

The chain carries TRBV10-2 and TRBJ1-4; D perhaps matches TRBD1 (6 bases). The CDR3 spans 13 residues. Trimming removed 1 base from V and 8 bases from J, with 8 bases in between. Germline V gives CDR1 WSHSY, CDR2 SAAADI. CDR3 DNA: TGCGCCAGCAGTGAGTTACAGGGAGAAAAACTGTTTTTT. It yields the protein CASSELQGEKLFF.

CDR3 coding DNA: TGTGCCAGCAGCAATGGGCAGGGGCTAGCCAAAAACATTCAGTACTTC. It is translated as CASSNGQGLAKNIQYF. This chain links TRBV11-2 with TRBJ2-4, with D perhaps TRBD1 (6 bases). The V gene lost 5 bases and the J gene lost 0 bases, with 14 bases spanning the gap. This CDR3 has 16 amino acids. The germline V gene has CDR1 SGHAT and CDR2 FQNNGV.

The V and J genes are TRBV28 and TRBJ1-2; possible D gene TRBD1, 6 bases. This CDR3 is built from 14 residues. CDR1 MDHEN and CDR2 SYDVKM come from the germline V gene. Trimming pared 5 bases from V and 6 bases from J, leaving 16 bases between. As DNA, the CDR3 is TGTGCCAGCAGTGGCCCCGGGGGCGCCAATGGCTACACCTTC. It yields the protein CASSGPGGANGYTF.

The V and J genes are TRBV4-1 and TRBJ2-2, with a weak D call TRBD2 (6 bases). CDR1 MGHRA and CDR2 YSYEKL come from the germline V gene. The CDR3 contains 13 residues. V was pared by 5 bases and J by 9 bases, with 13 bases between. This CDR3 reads CASSSIGSRELFF. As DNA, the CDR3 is TGCGCCAGCAGCTCCATCGGGAGTAGGGAGCTGTTTTTT.

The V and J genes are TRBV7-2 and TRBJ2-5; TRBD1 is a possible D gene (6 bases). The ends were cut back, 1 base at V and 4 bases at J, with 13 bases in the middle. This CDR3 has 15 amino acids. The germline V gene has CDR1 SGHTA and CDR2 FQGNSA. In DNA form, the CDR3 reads TGTGCCAGCAGCTTAGGTGGGGGCGACGGAGAGACCCAGTACTTC. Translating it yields CASSLGGGDGETQYF. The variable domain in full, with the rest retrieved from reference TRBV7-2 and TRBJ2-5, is GAGVSQSPSNKVTEKGKDVELRCDPISGHTALYWYRQSLGQGLEFLIYFQGNSAPDKSGLPSDRFSAERTGGSVSTLTIQRTQQEDSAVYLCASSLGGGDGETQYFGPGTRLLVL.

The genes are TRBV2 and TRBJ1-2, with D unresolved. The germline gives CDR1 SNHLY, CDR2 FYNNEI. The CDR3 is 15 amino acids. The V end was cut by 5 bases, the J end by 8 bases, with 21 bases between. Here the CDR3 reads CASSPRTSGVGGYTF. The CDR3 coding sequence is TGTGCCAGCAGTCCACGTACGTCCGGGGTAGGAGGCTACACCTTC.

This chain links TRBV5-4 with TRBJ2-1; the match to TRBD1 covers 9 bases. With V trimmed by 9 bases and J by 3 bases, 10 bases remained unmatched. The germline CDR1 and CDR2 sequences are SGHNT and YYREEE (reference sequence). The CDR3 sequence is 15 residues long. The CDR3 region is CAIAQGARNYNEQFF. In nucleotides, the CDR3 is TGTGCCATCGCACAGGGGGCACGAAACTACAATGAGCAGTTCTTC.

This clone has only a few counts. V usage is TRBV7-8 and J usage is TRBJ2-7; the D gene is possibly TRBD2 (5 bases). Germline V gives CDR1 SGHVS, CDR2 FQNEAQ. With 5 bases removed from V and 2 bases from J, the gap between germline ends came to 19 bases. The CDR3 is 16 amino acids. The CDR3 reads CASSPTDKGATYEQYF. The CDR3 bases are TGTGCCAGCAGCCCGACGGATAAGGGAGCAACCTACGAGCAGTACTTC.

CDR3 DNA: TGTGCCAGCAGCTTAGAAACAGGTCGACGGGGGTTATTACCCCAGCATTTT. It codes for CASSLETGRRGLLPQHF. This chain uses TRBV7-9 with TRBJ1-5; possibly TRBD1 for D (5 bases). Trimming stripped 1 base from V and 10 bases from J, with 23 bases between. Germline CDR1 reads SEHNR; CDR2 reads FQNEAQ (reference sequence). This CDR3 spans 17 amino acids.

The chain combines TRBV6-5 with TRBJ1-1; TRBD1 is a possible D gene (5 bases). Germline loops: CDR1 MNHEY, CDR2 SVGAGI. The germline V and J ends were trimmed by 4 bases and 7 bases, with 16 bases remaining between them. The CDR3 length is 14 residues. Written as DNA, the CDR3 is TGTGCCAGCAGTTCTACGGACAAGGCAAGTGAAGCTTTCTTT. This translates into CASSSTDKASEAFF.

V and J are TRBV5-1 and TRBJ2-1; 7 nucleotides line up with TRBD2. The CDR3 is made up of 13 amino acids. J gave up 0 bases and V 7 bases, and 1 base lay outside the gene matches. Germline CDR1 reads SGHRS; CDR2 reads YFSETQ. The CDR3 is CASSSGSYNEQFF. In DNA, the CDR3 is TGCGCCAGCTCTAGCGGCTCCTACAATGAGCAGTTCTTC. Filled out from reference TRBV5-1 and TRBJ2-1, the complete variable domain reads KAGVTQTPRYLIKTRGQQVTLSCSPISGHRSVSWYQQTPGQGLQFLFEYFSETQRNKGNFPGRFSGRQFSNSRSEMNVSTLELGDSALYLCASSSGSYNEQFFGPGTRLTVL.

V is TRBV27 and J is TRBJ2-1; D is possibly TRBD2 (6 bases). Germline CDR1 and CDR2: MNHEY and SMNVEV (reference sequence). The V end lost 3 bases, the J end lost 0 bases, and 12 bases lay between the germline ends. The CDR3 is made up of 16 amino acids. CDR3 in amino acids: CASSFRVTSSYNEQFF. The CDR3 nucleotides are TGTGCCAGCAGTTTCAGGGTGACTAGCTCCTACAATGAGCAGTTCTTC.

The CDR3 DNA reads TGTGCCAGCAGTTTCTACGACATGGGGGCCGGCTACGAGCAGTACTTC. This translates into CASSFYDMGAGYEQYF. The chain combines TRBV27 with TRBJ2-7, with a weak D call TRBD1 (6 bases). The CDR3 is 16 amino acids. The germline V gene encodes CDR1 MNHEY and CDR2 SMNVEV (reference sequence). Between the trimmed V and J ends, which lost 3 bases and 3 bases, there was a span of 18 bases.

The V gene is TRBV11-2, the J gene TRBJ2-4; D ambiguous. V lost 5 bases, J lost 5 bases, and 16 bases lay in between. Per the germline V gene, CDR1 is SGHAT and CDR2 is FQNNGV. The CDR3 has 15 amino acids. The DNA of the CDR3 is TGTGCCAGCAGCAACCCCTCTAATCGTCAAAACATTCAGTACTTC. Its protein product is CASSNPSNRQNIQYF. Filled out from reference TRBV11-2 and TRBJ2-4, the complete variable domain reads EAGVAQSPRYKIIEKRQSVAFWCNPISGHATLYWYQQILGQGPKLLIQFQNNGVVDDSQLPKDRFSAERLKGVDSTLKIQPAKLEDSAVYLCASSNPSNRQNIQYFGAGTRLSVL.

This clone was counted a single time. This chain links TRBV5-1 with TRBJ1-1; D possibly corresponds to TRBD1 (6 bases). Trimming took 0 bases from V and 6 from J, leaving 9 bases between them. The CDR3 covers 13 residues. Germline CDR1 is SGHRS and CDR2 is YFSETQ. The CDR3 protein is CASSLGTEAEAFF. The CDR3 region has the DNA TGCGCCAGCAGCTTGGGGACAGAAGCTGAAGCTTTCTTT.

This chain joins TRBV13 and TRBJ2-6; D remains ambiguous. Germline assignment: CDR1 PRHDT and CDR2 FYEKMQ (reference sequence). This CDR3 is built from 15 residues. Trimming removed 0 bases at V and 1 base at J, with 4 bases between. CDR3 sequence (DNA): TGTGCCAGCAGCTTAGGAGTTTCTGGGGCCAACGTCCTGACTTTC. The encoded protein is CASSLGVSGANVLTF.

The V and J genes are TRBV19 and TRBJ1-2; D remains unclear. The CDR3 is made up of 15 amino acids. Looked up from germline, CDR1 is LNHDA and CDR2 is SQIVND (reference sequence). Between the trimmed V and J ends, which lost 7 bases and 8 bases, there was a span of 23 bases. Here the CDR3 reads CASKQVDTPVIGYTF. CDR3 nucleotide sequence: TGTGCCAGTAAGCAAGTCGACACCCCCGTCATCGGCTACACCTTC.

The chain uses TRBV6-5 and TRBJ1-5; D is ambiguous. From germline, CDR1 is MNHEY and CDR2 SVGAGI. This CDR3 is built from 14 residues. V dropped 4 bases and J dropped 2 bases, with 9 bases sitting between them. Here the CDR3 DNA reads TGTGCCAGCAGTTCAGGTGGGGGCAATCAGCCCCAGCATTTT. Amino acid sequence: CASSSGGGNQPQHF.

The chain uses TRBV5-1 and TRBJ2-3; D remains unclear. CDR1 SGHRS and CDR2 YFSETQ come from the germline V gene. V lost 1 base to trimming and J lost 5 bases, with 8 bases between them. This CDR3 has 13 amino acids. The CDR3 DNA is TGCGCCAGCAGCTTGAACCTAGGAGATACGCAGTATTTT. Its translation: CASSLNLGDTQYF.

The CDR3 coding sequence is TGTGCCAGCAGCCAAGCCTGGACTAGCGGTTCCTACGAGCAGTACTTC. Protein sequence: CASSQAWTSGSYEQYF. The rearrangement links TRBV4-2 to TRBJ2-7; TRBD2 aligns across 10 bases. This CDR3 has 16 residues. Germline trimming cut 1 base from V and 1 base from J; bases unmatched to any gene: 4. Germline V gene lookup returns CDR1 LGHNA and CDR2 YNFKEQ.